The next 30 T cell receptor beta chains were all read from a single sample in a study of Ad26.COV2.S vaccination and SARS-CoV-2 variants. Treatment here: 15 to 20 received Ad26.COV2.S at low or high dose, single or two shots; roughly five received placebo; per-sample allocation not given. Sampling was performed 63 days after the first vaccine or placebo injection. Data came from immunoSEQ multiplex PCR; TCRdb stores just in-frame clones and leaves some out. The sample yields 510,000 or so clones, around 88% seen once. The sample in question was peripheral blood, obtained in a trial of Ad26.COV2.S vaccine versus placebo. These receptors all stem from a person aged 18-60 years who received the Ad26.COV2.S COVID-19 vaccine or a placebo.

This clone was seen just once. The gene calls are TRBV7-2 and TRBJ2-5, with a possible D match to TRBD2 (6 bases). The germline gives CDR1 SGHTA, CDR2 FQGNSA. The V end lost 7 bases, the J end lost 1 base, and 16 bases lay between the germline ends. This CDR3 contains 15 residues. CDR3 sequence reads: CASTLGGQPQETQYF. CDR3 coding DNA: TGTGCCAGCACCCTCGGGGGTCAGCCCCAAGAGACCCAGTACTTC. The entire variable domain, with the rest obtained from reference TRBV7-2 and TRBJ2-5, is as follows: GAGVSQSPSNKVTEKGKDVELRCDPISGHTALYWYRQSLGQGLEFLIYFQGNSAPDKSGLPSDRFSAERTGGSVSTLTIQRTQQEDSAVYLCASTLGGQPQETQYFGPGTRLLVL.

The CDR3 DNA reads as TGTGCCAGCTCCCCCCGGGACGGCATGAACACTGAAGCTTTCTTT. It specifies CASSPRDGMNTEAFF. V is TRBV6-5 and J is TRBJ1-1; D may be TRBD1 (5 bases). Germline V gene lookup returns CDR1 MNHEY and CDR2 SVGAGI. The length of the CDR3 is 15 residues. V was shortened by 8 bases and J by 0 bases, with 16 bases between the two germline ends.

V is TRBV6-5 and J is TRBJ2-7, with D uncertain. CDR3 length: 15 amino acids. V gave up 8 bases and J gave up 0 bases, with 17 bases separating them. Per the germline V gene, CDR1 is MNHEY and CDR2 is SVGAGI. The CDR3 DNA follows: TGTGCCAGCCGTAGACATGAGAAGGGCTCCTACGAGCAGTACTTC. Residues: CASRRHEKGSYEQYF.

CDR3 region: CASSITGQADTEAFF. CDR3 nucleotide sequence: TGTGCCAGCAGCATAACCGGGCAGGCGGACACTGAAGCTTTCTTT. This chain uses TRBV5-5 with TRBJ1-1; D ambiguous. The CDR3 is 15 amino acids. CDR1 and CDR2 (germline): SGHKS, YYEKEE (reference sequence). V dropped 4 bases and J dropped 3 bases, with 16 bases sitting between them.

The chain uses TRBV24-1 and TRBJ1-5; no definite D call. With 5 bases removed from V and 5 bases from J, the gap between germline ends came to 9 bases. The CDR3 has 13 amino acids. Germline V CDR1 and CDR2: KGHDR, SFDVKD. The CDR3 bases are TGTGCCACCAGTGTATTCGGAGATCAGCCCCAGCATTTT. Its protein is CATSVFGDQPQHF.

The V gene is TRBV27, the J gene TRBJ2-7, with TRBD2 matching over 10 bases. V dropped 6 bases and J dropped 0; count of bases not matched to a gene: 8. CDR1 and CDR2 from the germline V gene are MNHEY and SMNVEV (reference sequence). The CDR3 extends over 16 amino acids. The CDR3 sequence is CASRPTSGVGSYEQYF. The DNA of the CDR3 is TGTGCCAGCAGGCCCACTAGCGGGGTCGGCTCCTACGAGCAGTACTTC.

The chain links TRBV28 to TRBJ2-3; D gene ambiguous. Germline V gene sequence: CDR1 MDHEN, CDR2 SYDVKM. This CDR3 spans 14 amino acids. V was clipped by 3 bases and J by 4 bases, with 11 bases between them. The DNA for the CDR3 is TGTGCCAGCAGTTTTGGTAGGAAATCAGATACGCAGTATTTT. Its translation: CASSFGRKSDTQYF.

In DNA form, the CDR3 reads TGTGCCAGCAGCGATCCCAGGGGGGGGAATGAAAAACTGTTTTTT. It encodes CASSDPRGGNEKLFF. The chain couples TRBV2 to TRBJ1-4; 7 nucleotides agree with TRBD1. The CDR3 runs 15 residues. Losses at the gene ends were 6 bases for V and 5 bases for J; bases not matched to a gene: 9. From germline, CDR1 is SNHLY and CDR2 FYNNEI.

The chain combines TRBV2 with TRBJ1-2; D gene uncertain. Germline CDR1 reads SNHLY; CDR2 reads FYNNEI. This CDR3 region has 15 residues. The V end was cut by 3 bases, the J end by 2 bases, with 13 bases between. The CDR3 here is CASSERRAENYGYTF. The CDR3 region has the DNA TGTGCCAGCAGTGAGCGTCGGGCAGAGAACTATGGCTACACCTTC.

V gene TRBV7-3 combines with J gene TRBJ2-1, with 8 bases lining up with TRBD2. The trim removed 1 base at V and 7 bases at J, leaving 9 bases unmatched. Germline assignment: CDR1 SGHTA and CDR2 FQGTGA. The CDR3 contains 16 residues. This CDR3 is CASSLSGGTSRNEQFF. CDR3 nucleotide sequence: TGTGCCAGCAGCTTAAGTGGTGGGACTAGTAGGAATGAGCAGTTCTTC.

J is TRBJ2-1 and V is TRBV3-1 (or the pseudogene TRBV3-2); TRBD2 matches 7 bases. There are 17 residues in the CDR3. The junction had 7 bases not matched to a gene; V was cut back by 1 base and J by 1 base. Looked up from germline, CDR1 is LGHDT and CDR2 is YNNKEL (reference sequence). CDR3 sequence reads: CASSQVGRGSSYNEQFF. CDR3 bases: TGTGCCAGCAGCCAAGTAGGCCGCGGGAGTTCCTACAATGAGCAGTTCTTC.

The chain links TRBV24-1 to TRBJ1-5, with no clear D. Germline V lookup: CDR1 KGHDR, CDR2 SFDVKD. CDR3 length equals 12 residues. Trimming pared 3 bases from V and 7 bases from J, leaving 6 bases between. In DNA form, the CDR3 reads TGTGCCACCAGTGATCTGGGACAGCCCCAGCATTTT. Amino acids: CATSDLGQPQHF.

The table lists this clone with a count of one. This sequence joins TRBV19 and TRBJ1-6; 7 nucleotides agree with TRBD1. This CDR3 is built from 14 residues. V was pared by 5 bases and J by 8 bases, with 6 bases of the junction left unmatched. Germline V gene data show CDR1 as LNHDA and CDR2 as SQIVND (reference sequence). Here the CDR3 reads CASSLPGQDSPLHF. The CDR3 nucleotides are TGTGCCAGTAGTCTCCCCGGACAGGATTCACCCCTCCACTTT.

The genes are TRBV5-4 and TRBJ1-6; no clear D gene. The germline gives CDR1 SGHNT, CDR2 YYREEE (reference sequence). The germline V and J ends were trimmed by 4 bases and 13 bases, with 18 bases remaining between them. The CDR3 contains 14 residues. The CDR3 loop is CASSPEAGRDPLHF. CDR3 nucleotide sequence: TGTGCCAGCAGCCCCGAGGCTGGCCGGGATCCCCTCCACTTT.

The J gene is TRBJ1-5, the V gene TRBV30; 7 bases fit TRBD1. V lost 2 bases and J lost 1; bases outside the gene matches: 2. Germline V gene lookup returns CDR1 GTSNPN and CDR2 SVGIG (reference sequence). The CDR3 is 14 residues long. This CDR3 reads CAWSKGASNQPQHF. CDR3 nucleotide sequence: TGTGCCTGGAGTAAGGGGGCGAGCAATCAGCCCCAGCATTTT.

The chain has TRBV14 and TRBJ2-7; D not resolved. Deletions cut 1 base from V and 3 bases from J, with 7 bases between. Germline V gene sequence: CDR1 SGHDN, CDR2 FVKESK. The CDR3 length is 13 residues. CDR3 protein: CASSQVRHYEQYF. CDR3 nucleotides: TGTGCCAGCAGCCAAGTCAGGCACTACGAGCAGTACTTC.

On this clone itself: The junction differs from germline at one of its ends, possibly a read error. The chain links TRBV12-3 or TRBV12-4 to TRBJ2-4; D assignment may be TRBD1 or TRBD2 (5 bases each). The CDR3 spans 12 residues. CDR3 sequence: CASSRTEGIRYF. The DNA for the CDR3 is TGTGCCAGCAGCCGGACCGAGGGGATTCGGTACTTC.

This chain connects TRBV11-3 to TRBJ2-1; possibly TRBD2 for D (8 bases). CDR1 and CDR2 from the germline V gene are SGHNT and YENEEA. Trimming left V 8 bases short and J 7 bases short, with 18 bases between. The CDR3 spans 14 residues. The chain's CDR3 is CASSTGRGVNEQFF. The CDR3, as DNA: TGTGCCAGCTCGACAGGGCGGGGGGTTAATGAGCAGTTCTTC.

This chain connects TRBV19 to TRBJ2-1; the match to TRBD2 covers 11 bases. Trimming cost V 4 bases and J 7 bases; bases outside gene matches: 12. Germline V gene lookup returns CDR1 LNHDA and CDR2 SQIVND (reference sequence). There are 17 residues in the CDR3. The CDR3: CASSTIAGGPVRNEQFF. The CDR3 DNA sequence: TGTGCCAGTAGTACTATAGCGGGAGGGCCGGTTAGAAATGAGCAGTTCTTC.

The chain combines TRBV5-1 with TRBJ2-6; possibly TRBD1 for D (5 bases). The ends were cut back, 7 bases at V and 2 bases at J, with 7 bases in the middle. The CDR3 is 13 amino acids. CDR1 is SGHRS, CDR2 YFSETQ, per germline. The CDR3 nucleotides are TGCGCCAGCGGCAGGGCTGGGGCCAACGTCCTGACTTTC. This translates into CASGRAGANVLTF.

The chain employs TRBV7-2 and TRBJ1-1; D remains unclear. Germline CDR1 SGHTA, CDR2 FQGNSA. This CDR3 comprises 13 residues. With 5 bases removed from V and 5 bases from J, the gap between germline ends came to 12 bases. The chain's CDR3 is CASSPAINTEAFF. In nucleotides, the CDR3 is TGTGCCAGCAGCCCCGCGATAAATACTGAAGCTTTCTTT.

This rearrangement joins TRBV7-3 to TRBJ2-3; the D gene is possibly TRBD2 (6 bases). The germline CDR1 and CDR2 sequences are SGHTA and FQGTGA. This CDR3 comprises 14 residues. The germline V and J ends were trimmed by 7 bases and 0 bases, with 11 bases remaining between them. This chain's CDR3 is CASNSGKSTDTQYF. The CDR3 nucleotides read TGTGCCAGCAATAGCGGAAAGAGCACAGATACGCAGTATTTT.

The J gene is TRBJ2-4, the V gene TRBV11-3, with D perhaps TRBD2 (6 bases). V was clipped by 6 bases and J by 0 bases, with 24 bases between them. CDR1 and CDR2 from the germline V gene are SGHNT and YENEEA. The CDR3 is made up of 19 amino acids. CDR3 DNA sequence: TGTGCCAGCAGTTCAGGGACTTCGAAACCTACTATAGCCAAAAACATTCAGTACTTC. Protein: CASSSGTSKPTIAKNIQYF.

The DNA of the CDR3 is TGCGCCAGCAGCGGTCTAGCGGGCCTCCCCGTCGAGCAGTACTTC. Protein sequence: CASSGLAGLPVEQYF. This chain uses TRBV5-1 with TRBJ2-7; 8 positions match TRBD2. Germline CDR1 is SGHRS and CDR2 is YFSETQ. The CDR3 length is 15 residues. V lost 4 bases and J lost 6; bases outside the gene matches: 12.

The CDR3: CASSYRRAIAGGLPGELFF. DNA for the CDR3: TGTGCCAGCAGTTACCGACGCGCCATAGCGGGAGGCCTTCCCGGGGAGCTGTTTTTT. This rearrangement joins TRBV6-2 or TRBV6-3 to TRBJ2-2; 10 positions agree with TRBD2. Germline assignment: CDR1 MNHEY and CDR2 SVGEGT. Germline trimming cut 2 bases from V and 6 bases from J; bases unmatched to any gene: 15. The CDR3 consists of 19 residues.

With respect to this clone: Other DNA sequences in the same sample also yield this CDR3. The rearrangement uses TRBV15 and TRBJ1-4; a weak D match, TRBD1 (5 bases). Germline V lookup: CDR1 LNHNV, CDR2 YYDKDF (reference sequence). The CDR3 spans 13 residues. Trimming removed 1 base at V and 5 bases at J, with 5 bases between. The CDR3 region is CATSRAGNEKLFF. DNA of the CDR3: TGTGCCACCAGCAGAGCAGGGAATGAAAAACTGTTTTTT. Based on the CDR3 plus reference TRBV15 and TRBJ1-4, the full variable domain is DAMVIQNPRYQVTQFGKPVTLSCSQTLNHNVMYWYQQKSSQAPKLLFHYYDKDFNNEADTPDNFQSRRPNTSFCFLDIRSPGLGDTAMYLCATSRAGNEKLFFGSGTQLSVL.

V and J are TRBV21-1 and TRBJ2-4; TRBD2, as called in the table, went unchecked against the DNA. TRBV21-1 constitutes a pseudogene. The CDR3 is 19 amino acids. The CDR3 DNA reads TGTGCCAGCAGCTCCAGACTAGCGGGAGGGGGAATTGGCAAAAACATTCAGTACTTC. This codes for CASSSRLAGGGIGKNIQYF.

The chain uses TRBV2 and TRBJ1-5, with TRBD1 as a possible D gene (5 bases). The CDR3 covers 14 residues. CDR1 and CDR2 from the germline V gene are SNHLY and FYNNEI. V shed 4 bases and J shed 0 bases, with 7 bases lying between them. DNA for the CDR3: TGTGCCAGCAGTGCGACAGTTAGCAATCAGCCCCAGCATTTT. Protein product: CASSATVSNQPQHF. Combining the CDR3 with reference TRBV2 and TRBJ1-5 gives the whole variable domain EPEVTQTPSHQVTQMGQEVILRCVPISNHLYFYWYRQILGQKVEFLVSFYNNEISEKSEIFDDQFSVERPDGSNFTLKIRSTKLEDSAMYFCASSATVSNQPQHFGDGTRLSIL.

V is TRBV15 and J is TRBJ2-2, with a possible D match to TRBD2 (5 bases). This CDR3 has 17 amino acids. CDR1 is LNHNV and CDR2 is YYDKDF in the germline V gene (reference sequence). With 3 bases removed from V and 4 bases from J, the gap between germline ends came to 18 bases. The CDR3 nucleotides read TGTGCCACCAGCAGGGGGAGAGCGCGAGGATTCACCGGGGAGCTGTTTTTT. Encoded protein: CATSRGRARGFTGELFF.

The gene calls are TRBV29-1 and TRBJ2-4; 9 nucleotides agree with TRBD1. Germline V gene lookup returns CDR1 SQVTM and CDR2 ANQGSEA. J lost 6 bases, V lost 7 bases, and 7 bases had no gene match. The CDR3 sequence is 13 residues long. The DNA of the CDR3 is TGCAGCGCCCCCGGGACAGGGTCAAACATTCAGTACTTC. It encodes CSAPGTGSNIQYF.